This T cell receptor (beta chain) was documented in a study of blood T cell repertoires in COVID-19. Overall study context: Samples of COVID-19 (acute and convalescent) were obtained from the United States, Italy and Spain. T cells, B-cell-depleted T cells, or PBMCs provided the cDNA or gDNA that served as material.

Original processing notes: Amplification from reference gene primers served as the basis for estimated nucleated cell counts. TCRdb's table, derived via immunoSEQ multiplex PCR, lists solely in-frame clones and lacks some. That table furnishes V, J and clone size, whereas the DNA furnished D and trimming. The repertoire holds about 260,000 clones, with about 87% as singletons. The V gene lost 7 bases and the J gene lost 2 bases, with 27 bases spanning the gap. The CDR3 sequence is 18 residues long. Germline V gene sequence: CDR1 MNHEY, CDR2 SMNVEV (reference sequence). The V and J genes are TRBV27 and TRBJ2-7; D possibly corresponds to TRBD2 (7 bases). This TCR was sampled from a woman aged 40 to 50 who had recovered from COVID-19. Sequencing was carried out using peripheral blood. CDR3 nucleotide sequence: TGTGCCAGCACTCCAGCGGGACATCTCTATGGAGCCCCCTACGAGCAGTACTTC. Translated, it gives CASTPAGHLYGAPYEQYF.